What follows is one T cell receptor beta chain and its context. Source study methods: The assay estimated nucleated cells by amplifying reference gene primers. Sequencing used immunoSEQ multiplex PCR; TCRdb keeps in-frame clones, though not all of them. V and J calls and clone size come straight from that table; D and trimming were deduced from the DNA. Here the sample spans under 200,000 clones, roughly 80% being singletons. CDR3 length equals 12 residues. V shed 7 bases, J shed 6 bases, and the junction held 4 bases outside the gene matches. Participant age was about 18 to 95 years, and participants resided in fewer than 30 US areas. Participants' own reports of clinical history determined their cohort assignment. This sample is drawn from a study of blood T cell repertoires in COVID-19. Study overall: The cDNA or gDNA used as material had been derived from T cells, B-cell-depleted T cells, or PBMCs.

The sequence was collected from a man aged 50 to 59 who had recovered from COVID-19. Input material: PBMCs or T cells enriched from blood (not recorded which). The genes are TRBV12-3 or TRBV12-4 and TRBJ1-2; 8 bases align to TRBD1. The CDR3 sequence: CASTQGQDGYTF. DNA of the CDR3: TGTGCCAGCACTCAGGGACAGGATGGCTACACCTTC.